A single sample is the source of the 20 T cell receptor beta chains below, sequenced in a study of blood T cell repertoires in COVID-19 (dated by TCRdb to about 2020). Library creation used the immunoSEQ multiplex PCR assay. Sourced from immuneACCESS, this table was stored by TCRdb with only in-frame sequences that have V and J called. A share of the clones is absent; for the studies checked, an unresolved V gene accounts for under half, and the remainder has no known explanation. This sample is represented by 150,000 to 200,000 clones; about 90% of them were singletons. In total, the top ten clones hold approximately 9% of the sample. The sequencing input was PBMCs or T cells enriched from blood (not recorded which). All receptors come from a woman aged 18-29 years who had recovered from COVID-19.

This rearrangement joins TRBV6-2 or TRBV6-3 to TRBJ1-2; possibly TRBD1 for D (6 bases). The ends were cut back, 5 bases at V and 8 bases at J, with 21 bases in the middle. Germline CDR1 MNHEY, CDR2 SVGEGT. The CDR3 contains 15 residues. For the CDR3, the DNA is TGTGCCAGCAGTACCTGGACAGACCCTAACGAGGGCTACACCTTC. Translation: CASSTWTDPNEGYTF.

This chain uses TRBV5-6 with TRBJ2-2; TRBD2 is a possible D gene (6 bases). CDR3 size: 13 residues. CDR1 and CDR2 (germline): SGHDT, YYEEEE. V gave up 1 base and J gave up 13 bases, with 14 bases separating them. This chain's CDR3 is CASSLPFGGGLFF. CDR3 DNA: TGTGCCAGCAGCTTGCCTTTCGGGGGAGGGCTGTTTTTT.

The rearrangement links TRBV19 to TRBJ1-2; D is uncertain. The CDR3 has 15 residues. V was trimmed by 7 bases and J by 5 bases, leaving 20 bases between them. Germline CDR1 is LNHDA and CDR2 is SQIVND (reference sequence). In DNA, the CDR3 is TGTGCCAGTATCCCGCCGGGAGGAGGCCCTTATGGCTACACCTTC. Encoded protein: CASIPPGGGPYGYTF.

The rearrangement links TRBV28 to TRBJ1-4; TRBD1 is a possible D gene (6 bases). Deletions cut 5 bases from V and 1 base from J, with 11 bases between. The V gene's germline CDR1 is MDHEN and CDR2 SYDVKM. This CDR3 is 15 amino acids long. The CDR3 bases are TGTGCCAGCAGTCCCAGGACAGTAACTAATGAAAAACTGTTTTTT. This encodes CASSPRTVTNEKLFF.

The rearrangement links TRBV12-2 to TRBJ2-1; the D call of TRBD2 is as the table states it, not checked on the DNA. TRBV12-2 is classified as a pseudogene. The CDR3 has 15 amino acids. The CDR3 spells CASRLGEGLYNEQFF. The CDR3 DNA reads TGTGCAAGTCGCTTAGGGGAGGGACTCTACAATGAGCAGTTCTTC.

The chain combines TRBV30 with TRBJ2-7; TRBD1 agrees at 8 bases. This CDR3 contains 12 residues. Germline CDR1 is GTSNPN and CDR2 is SVGIG (reference sequence). V lost 3 bases, J lost 5 bases, and 3 bases stayed unmatched. CDR3 protein: CAWREDRDEQYF. The CDR3 DNA reads as TGTGCCTGGAGAGAGGACAGGGACGAGCAGTACTTC. Full variable domain (missing parts from reference TRBV30 and TRBJ2-7): SQTIHQWPATLVQPVGSPLSLECTVEGTSNPNLYWYRQAAGRGLQLLFYSVGIGQISSEVPQNLSASRPQDRQFILSSKKLLLSDSGFYLCAWREDRDEQYFGPGTRLTVT.

The chain employs TRBV28 and TRBJ1-1; D uncertain. Germline V gives CDR1 MDHEN, CDR2 SYDVKM. With 9 bases removed from V and 4 bases from J, the gap between germline ends came to 27 bases. This CDR3 region has 17 residues. Here the CDR3 DNA reads TGTGCCAGTAGTCTCCGAGGCACCGCGCTATGGGTCACTGAAGCTTTCTTT. This gives the protein CASSLRGTALWVTEAFF.

This CDR3 is CASSRSDRGGNEKLFF. The CDR3 DNA follows: TGTGCCAGCTCACGTTCGGACAGGGGTGGGAATGAAAAACTGTTTTTT. The V call is TRBV18, the J call TRBJ1-4; 9 bases align to TRBD1. This CDR3 comprises 16 residues. Germline V gives CDR1 KGHSH, CDR2 LQKENI. Trimming removed 4 bases from V and 5 bases from J; junction bases left unmatched: 8. The whole variable domain, remainder taken from reference TRBV18 and TRBJ1-4, is NAGVMQNPRHLVRRRGQEARLRCSPMKGHSHVYWYRQLPEEGLKFMVYLQKENIIDESGMPKERFSAEFPKEGPSILRIQQVVRGDSAAYFCASSRSDRGGNEKLFFGSGTQLSVL.

This clone was seen a single time. The V call is TRBV10-3, the J call TRBJ2-1; 7 bases are a match to TRBD2. The V gene end was trimmed by 4 bases and the J gene end by 6 bases; junction bases not matched to a gene: 18. The CDR3 is 18 residues long. Germline CDR1 is ENHRY and CDR2 is SYGVKD. The CDR3 region is CAISGREIRTSRPNEQFF. The CDR3 coding sequence is TGTGCCATCAGTGGTCGAGAGATTCGGACTAGTAGGCCCAATGAGCAGTTCTTC.

This clone was seen just once. V and J are TRBV30 and TRBJ2-5; 8 bases match TRBD2. The CDR3 runs to 12 residues. Germline-derived CDR1 and CDR2 are GTSNPN and SVGIG (reference sequence). With V trimmed by 2 bases and J by 5 bases, 1 base remained unmatched. DNA of the CDR3: TGTGCCTGGAGTCCGGGAGGGGAGACCCAGTACTTC. Translating gives CAWSPGGETQYF. Full variable domain (remainder filled in from reference TRBV30 and TRBJ2-5): SQTIHQWPATLVQPVGSPLSLECTVEGTSNPNLYWYRQAAGRGLQLLFYSVGIGQISSEVPQNLSASRPQDRQFILSSKKLLLSDSGFYLCAWSPGGETQYFGPGTRLLVL.

The rearrangement uses TRBV5-1 and TRBJ2-7; D possibly corresponds to TRBD1 (5 bases). V was trimmed by 0 bases and J by 0 bases, leaving 7 bases between them. The CDR3 is 14 amino acids. Germline V gene sequence: CDR1 SGHRS, CDR2 YFSETQ. The CDR3 DNA follows: TGCGCCAGCAGCTTGGGGACACTCTCCTACGAGCAGTACTTC. As protein: CASSLGTLSYEQYF.

This rearrangement joins TRBV29-1 to TRBJ1-3, with D maybe TRBD1 (5 bases). The CDR3 loop spans 14 amino acids. The germline V gene has CDR1 SQVTM and CDR2 ANQGSEA. The ends were cut back, 6 bases at V and 2 bases at J, with 14 bases in the middle. In nucleotides, the CDR3 is TGCAGCGTCGCGCAGGGTATCGCTGGAAACACCATATATTTT. This codes for CSVAQGIAGNTIYF.

CDR3 nucleotides: TGTGCCAGCAGTTCGGCAGGAGGCTACAATGAGCAGTTCTTC. It codes for CASSSAGGYNEQFF. V is TRBV6-5 and J is TRBJ2-1, with D perhaps TRBD2 (5 bases). Trimming removed 4 bases from V and 3 bases from J, with 10 bases in between. Germline CDR1 reads MNHEY; CDR2 reads SVGAGI. This CDR3 is built from 14 residues.

Only one count was recorded for this clone. This chain links TRBV9 with TRBJ2-1; 8 bases map to TRBD2. After removal of 0 bases from V and 2 bases from J, the junction contained 1 base not matched to a gene. This CDR3 contains 15 residues. CDR1 and CDR2 from the germline V gene are SGDLS and YYNGEE. The CDR3 here is CASSVDGGAYNEQFF. CDR3 in DNA: TGTGCCAGCAGCGTAGACGGGGGGGCCTACAATGAGCAGTTCTTC. The whole variable domain, remainder taken from reference TRBV9 and TRBJ2-1, is DSGVTQTPKHLITATGQRVTLRCSPRSGDLSVYWYQQSLDQGLQFLIQYYNGEERAKGNILERFSAQQFPDLHSELNLSSLELGDSALYFCASSVDGGAYNEQFFGPGTRLTVL.

This chain joins TRBV28 and TRBJ1-2; D is undetermined. The CDR3 extends over 15 amino acids. Germline CDR1 and CDR2: MDHEN and SYDVKM. V was shortened by 1 base and J by 0 bases, with 9 bases between the two germline ends. The CDR3 DNA reads TGTGCCAGCAGTTTATTAGTCACTTCTAACTATGGCTACACCTTC. This translates into CASSLLVTSNYGYTF.

This clone was seen only a few times. The J gene is TRBJ2-1, the V gene TRBV9; 8 nucleotides agree with TRBD2. CDR3 size: 16 residues. The V gene end was trimmed by 2 bases and the J gene end by 1 base; junction bases not matched to a gene: 5. Germline lookup yields CDR1 SGDLS and CDR2 YYNGEE. CDR3 amino acids: CASSVLSGESYNEQFF. The DNA of the CDR3 is TGTGCCAGCAGCGTCCTTAGCGGGGAATCCTACAATGAGCAGTTCTTC.

The CDR3: CASSERENEQYF. The CDR3 DNA reads as TGTGCCAGCAGTGAACGAGAGAACGAGCAGTACTTC. The rearrangement joins TRBV2 to TRBJ2-7; D not resolved. The CDR3 contains 12 residues. Germline V gene lookup returns CDR1 SNHLY and CDR2 FYNNEI. The V end lost 2 bases, the J end lost 5 bases, and 7 bases lay between the germline ends.

This clone occurred once. The rearrangement uses TRBV12-3 or TRBV12-4 and TRBJ1-1; D not resolved. The CDR3 loop spans 13 amino acids. The V end lost 1 base, the J end lost 7 bases, and 10 bases lay between the germline ends. CDR3 bases: TGTGCCAGCAGTTTAGTACGCAGAAATGAAGCTTTCTTT. This translates into CASSLVRRNEAFF.

The chain recombines TRBV9 with TRBJ2-1; 9 bases line up with TRBD2. This CDR3 contains 16 residues. Looked up from germline, CDR1 is SGDLS and CDR2 is YYNGEE. Trimming at V came to 3 bases and at J to 0 bases, leaving 4 bases not matched to a gene. The DNA for the CDR3 is TGTGCCAGCAGCGCAGGGACTAGCTTCTCCTACAATGAGCAGTTCTTC. Its protein product is CASSAGTSFSYNEQFF.

The V gene is TRBV19, the J gene TRBJ1-4; TRBD1 matches at 8 bases. Germline V gives CDR1 LNHDA, CDR2 SQIVND (reference sequence). The CDR3 is 16 amino acids. The ends lost 1 base at V and 3 bases at J; junction bases unmatched: 4. The CDR3 DNA reads TGTGCCAGTAGTATAGGAGGGACAGGAGCTAATGAAAAACTGTTTTTT. Protein product: CASSIGGTGANEKLFF. Full variable domain (rest looked up from reference TRBV19 and TRBJ1-4): DGGITQSPKYLFRKEGQNVTLSCEQNLNHDAMYWYRQDPGQGLRLIYYSQIVNDFQKGDIAEGYSVSREKKESFPLTVTSAQKNPTAFYLCASSIGGTGANEKLFFGSGTQLSVL.